The source of this TCR beta chain is a study of T cells in narcolepsy. Whole-study context: Healthy controls were enrolled alongside patients with narcolepsy type 1 or type 2. Whole-study results and caveats: Autoreactive HCRT-specific and TRIB2-specific clonotypes were marked in same-patient CSF-versus-blood CD4+ comparisons.

Points on this clone: The antigen remains unidentified.

CDR1 is SGHRS and CDR2 is YFSETQ in the germline V gene. Trimming pared 3 bases from V and 5 bases from J, leaving 11 bases between. The CDR3 length is 13 residues. Here immunoSEQ multiplex PCR was the method, and the copy in TCRdb shows in-frame clones only, minus some. The sample shows 20,000 to 30,000 clones, 55% to 80% of them seen only once. Material: memory (CD45RA-) CD4+ T cells from blood. This receptor was identified in a human donor in good health. The chain carries TRBV5-1 and TRBJ2-5; D not certain. CDR3 nucleotide sequence: TGCGCCAGCAGCTCCGGCGCCTTTGAGACCCAGTACTTC. This translates into CASSSGAFETQYF.